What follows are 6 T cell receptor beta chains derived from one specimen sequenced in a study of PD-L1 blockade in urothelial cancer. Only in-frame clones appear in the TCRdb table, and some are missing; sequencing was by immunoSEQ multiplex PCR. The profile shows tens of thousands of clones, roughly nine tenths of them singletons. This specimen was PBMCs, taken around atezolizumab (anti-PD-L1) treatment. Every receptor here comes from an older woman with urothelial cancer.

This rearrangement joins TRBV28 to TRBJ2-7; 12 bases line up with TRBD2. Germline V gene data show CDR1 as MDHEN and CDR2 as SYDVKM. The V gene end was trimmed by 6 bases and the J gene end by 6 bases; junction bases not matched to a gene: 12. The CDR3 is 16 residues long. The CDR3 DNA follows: TGTGCCAGCAGCCTATCCTCTAGCGGGGGGGCCGTCGAGCAGTACTTC. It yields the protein CASSLSSSGGAVEQYF. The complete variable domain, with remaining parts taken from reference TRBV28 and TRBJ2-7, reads DVKVTQSSRYLVKRTGEKVFLECVQDMDHENMFWYRQDPGLGLRLIYFSYDVKMKEKGDIPEGYSVSREKKERFSLILESASTNQTSMYLCASSLSSSGGAVEQYFGPGTRLTVT.

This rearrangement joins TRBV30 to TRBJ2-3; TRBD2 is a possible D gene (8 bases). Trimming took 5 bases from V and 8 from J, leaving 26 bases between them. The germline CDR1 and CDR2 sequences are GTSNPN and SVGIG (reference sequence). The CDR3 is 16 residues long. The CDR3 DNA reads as TGTGCCTGGGGGGGACAGTCCTTAGGCAGCGGGGGTACGCAGTATTTT. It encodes CAWGGQSLGSGGTQYF.

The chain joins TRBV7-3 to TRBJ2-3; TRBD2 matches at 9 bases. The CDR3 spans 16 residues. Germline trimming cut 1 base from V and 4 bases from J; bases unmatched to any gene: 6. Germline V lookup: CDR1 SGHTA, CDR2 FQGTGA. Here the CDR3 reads CASSLRAGGPPDTQYF. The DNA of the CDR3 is TGTGCCAGCAGCTTAAGGGCGGGAGGGCCGCCAGATACGCAGTATTTT.

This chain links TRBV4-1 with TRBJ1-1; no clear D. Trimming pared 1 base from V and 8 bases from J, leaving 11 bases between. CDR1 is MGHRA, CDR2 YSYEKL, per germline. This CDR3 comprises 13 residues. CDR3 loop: CASSQVALEEAFF. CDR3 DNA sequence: TGCGCCAGCAGCCAAGTAGCCCTAGAGGAAGCTTTCTTT.

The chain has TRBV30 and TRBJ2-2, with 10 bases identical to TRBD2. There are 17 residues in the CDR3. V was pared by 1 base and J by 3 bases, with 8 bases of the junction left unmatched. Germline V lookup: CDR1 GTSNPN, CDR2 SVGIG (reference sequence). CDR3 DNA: TGTGCCTGGAGTGGCACGGGGCTAGCGGGAGACACCGGGGAGCTGTTTTTT. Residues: CAWSGTGLAGDTGELFF.

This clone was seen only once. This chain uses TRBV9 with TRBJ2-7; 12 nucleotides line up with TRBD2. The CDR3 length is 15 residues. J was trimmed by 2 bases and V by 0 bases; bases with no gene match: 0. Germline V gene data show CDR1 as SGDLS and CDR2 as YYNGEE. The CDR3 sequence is CASSVASGGAYEQYF. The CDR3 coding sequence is TGTGCCAGCAGCGTAGCTAGCGGGGGGGCCTACGAGCAGTACTTC.